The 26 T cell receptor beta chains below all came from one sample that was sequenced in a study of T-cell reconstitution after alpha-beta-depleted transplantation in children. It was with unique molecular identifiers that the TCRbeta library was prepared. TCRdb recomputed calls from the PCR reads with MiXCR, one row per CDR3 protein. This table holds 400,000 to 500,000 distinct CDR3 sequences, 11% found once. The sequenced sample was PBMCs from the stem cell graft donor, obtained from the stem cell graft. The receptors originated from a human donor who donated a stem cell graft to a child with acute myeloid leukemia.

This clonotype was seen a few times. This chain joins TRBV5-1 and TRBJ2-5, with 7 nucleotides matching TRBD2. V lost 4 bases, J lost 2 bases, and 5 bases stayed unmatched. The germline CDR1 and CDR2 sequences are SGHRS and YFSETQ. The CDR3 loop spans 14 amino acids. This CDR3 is CASSGSRGQETQYF. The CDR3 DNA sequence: TGCGCCAGCAGCGGGTCGCGGGGGCAAGAGACCCAGTACTTC.

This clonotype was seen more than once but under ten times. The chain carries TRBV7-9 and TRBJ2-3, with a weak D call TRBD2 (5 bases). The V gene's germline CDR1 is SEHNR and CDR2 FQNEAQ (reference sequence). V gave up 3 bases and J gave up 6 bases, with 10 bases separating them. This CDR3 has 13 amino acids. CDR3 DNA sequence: TGTGCCAGCAGCTTGAGACCGGGGGATACGCAGTATTTT. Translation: CASSLRPGDTQYF.

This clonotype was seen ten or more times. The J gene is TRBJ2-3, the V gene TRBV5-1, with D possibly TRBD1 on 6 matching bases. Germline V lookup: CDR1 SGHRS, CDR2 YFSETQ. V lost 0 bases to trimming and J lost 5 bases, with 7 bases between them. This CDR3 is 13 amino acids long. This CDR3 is CASSLDRVDTQYF. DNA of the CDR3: TGCGCCAGCAGCTTGGACAGGGTAGATACGCAGTATTTT.

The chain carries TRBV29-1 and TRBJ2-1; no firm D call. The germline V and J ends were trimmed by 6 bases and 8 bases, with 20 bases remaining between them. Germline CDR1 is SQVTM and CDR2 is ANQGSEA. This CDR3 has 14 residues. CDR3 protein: CSVVGVLLVDEQFF. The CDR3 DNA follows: TGCAGCGTGGTCGGAGTGCTTCTCGTTGATGAGCAGTTCTTC.

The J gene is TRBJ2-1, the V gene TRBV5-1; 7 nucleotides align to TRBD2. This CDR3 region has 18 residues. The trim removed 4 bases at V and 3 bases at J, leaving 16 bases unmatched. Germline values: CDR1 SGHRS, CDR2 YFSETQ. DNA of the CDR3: TGCGCCAGCAGCCCTCCTTCTAGCGGAGCGGGGCTCTACAATGAGCAGTTCTTC. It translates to CASSPPSSGAGLYNEQFF.

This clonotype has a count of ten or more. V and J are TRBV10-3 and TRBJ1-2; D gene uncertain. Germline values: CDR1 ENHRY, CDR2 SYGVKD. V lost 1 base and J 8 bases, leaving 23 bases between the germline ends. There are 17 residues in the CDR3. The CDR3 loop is CAISEFLDVLSTGGYTF. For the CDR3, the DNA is TGTGCCATCAGTGAGTTTCTGGACGTCCTCTCCACCGGGGGCTACACCTTC.

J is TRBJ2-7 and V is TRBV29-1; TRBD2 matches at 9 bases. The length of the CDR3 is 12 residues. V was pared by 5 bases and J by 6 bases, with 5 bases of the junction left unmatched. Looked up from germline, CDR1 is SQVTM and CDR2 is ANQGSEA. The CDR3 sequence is CSVRLAVAEQYF. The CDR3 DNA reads TGCAGCGTTCGACTAGCGGTAGCCGAGCAGTACTTC.

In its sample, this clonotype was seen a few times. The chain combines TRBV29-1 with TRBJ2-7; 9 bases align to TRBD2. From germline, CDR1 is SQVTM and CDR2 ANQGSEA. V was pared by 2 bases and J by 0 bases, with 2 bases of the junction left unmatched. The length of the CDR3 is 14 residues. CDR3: CSVEKLAGSYEQYF. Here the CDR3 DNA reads TGCAGCGTTGAAAAACTAGCGGGCTCCTACGAGCAGTACTTC.

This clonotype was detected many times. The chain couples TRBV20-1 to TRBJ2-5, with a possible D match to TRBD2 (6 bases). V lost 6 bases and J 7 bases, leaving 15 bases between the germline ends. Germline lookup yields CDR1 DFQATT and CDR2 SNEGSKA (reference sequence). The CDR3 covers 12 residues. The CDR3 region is CSAIGGSGTQYF. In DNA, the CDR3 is TGCAGTGCCATCGGGGGTTCGGGGACCCAGTACTTC.

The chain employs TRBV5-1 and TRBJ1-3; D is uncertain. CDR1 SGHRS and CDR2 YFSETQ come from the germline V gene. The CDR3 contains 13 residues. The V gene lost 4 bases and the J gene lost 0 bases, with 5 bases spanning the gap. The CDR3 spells CASSAGSGNTIYF. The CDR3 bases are TGCGCCAGCAGCGCGGGCTCTGGAAACACCATATATTTT.

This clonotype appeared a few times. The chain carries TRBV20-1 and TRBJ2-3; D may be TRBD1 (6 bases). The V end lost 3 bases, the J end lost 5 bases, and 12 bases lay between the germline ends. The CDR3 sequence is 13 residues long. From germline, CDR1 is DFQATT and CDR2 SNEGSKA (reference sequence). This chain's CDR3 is CSARDSGLDTQYF. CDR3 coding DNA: TGCAGTGCTAGGGACAGCGGATTAGATACGCAGTATTTT.

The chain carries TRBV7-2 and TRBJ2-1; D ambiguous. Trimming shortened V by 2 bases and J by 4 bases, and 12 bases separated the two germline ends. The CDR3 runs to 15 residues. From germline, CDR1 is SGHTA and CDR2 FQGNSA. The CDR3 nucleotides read TGTGCCAGCAGCTTAAGCGTTATAGGGTACAATGAGCAGTTCTTC. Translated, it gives CASSLSVIGYNEQFF.

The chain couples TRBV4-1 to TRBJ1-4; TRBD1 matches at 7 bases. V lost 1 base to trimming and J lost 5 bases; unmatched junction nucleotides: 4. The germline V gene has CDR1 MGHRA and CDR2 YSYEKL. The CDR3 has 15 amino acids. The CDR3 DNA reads TGCGCCAGCAGCCAAGGGACAGGAACCAATGAAAAACTGTTTTTT. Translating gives CASSQGTGTNEKLFF.

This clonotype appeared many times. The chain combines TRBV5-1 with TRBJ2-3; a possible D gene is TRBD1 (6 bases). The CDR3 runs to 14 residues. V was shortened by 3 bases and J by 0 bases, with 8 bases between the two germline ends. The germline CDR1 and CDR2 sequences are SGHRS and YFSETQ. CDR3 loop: CASSSGQSTDTQYF. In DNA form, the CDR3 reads TGCGCCAGCAGCTCAGGACAGAGCACAGATACGCAGTATTTT.

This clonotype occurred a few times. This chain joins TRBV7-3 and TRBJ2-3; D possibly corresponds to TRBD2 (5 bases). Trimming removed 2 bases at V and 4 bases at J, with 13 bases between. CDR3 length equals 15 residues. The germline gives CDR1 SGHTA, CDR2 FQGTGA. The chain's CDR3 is CASSLGPSLADTQYF. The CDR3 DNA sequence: TGTGCCAGCAGCTTAGGCCCTAGCTTGGCAGATACGCAGTATTTT.

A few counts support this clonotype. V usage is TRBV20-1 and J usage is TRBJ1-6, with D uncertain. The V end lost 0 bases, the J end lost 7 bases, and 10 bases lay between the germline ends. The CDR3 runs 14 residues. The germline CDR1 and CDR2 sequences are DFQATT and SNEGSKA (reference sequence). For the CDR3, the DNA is TGCAGTGCTAGAGATTTCAGTTCGAATTCACCCCTCCACTTT. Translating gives CSARDFSSNSPLHF.

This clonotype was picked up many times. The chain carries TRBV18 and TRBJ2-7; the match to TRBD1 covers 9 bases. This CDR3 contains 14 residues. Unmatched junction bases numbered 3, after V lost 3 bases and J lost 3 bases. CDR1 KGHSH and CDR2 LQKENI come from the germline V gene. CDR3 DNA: TGTGCCAGCTCACCCCGACAGGGGGTCTACGAGCAGTACGTC. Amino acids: CASSPRQGVYEQYV.

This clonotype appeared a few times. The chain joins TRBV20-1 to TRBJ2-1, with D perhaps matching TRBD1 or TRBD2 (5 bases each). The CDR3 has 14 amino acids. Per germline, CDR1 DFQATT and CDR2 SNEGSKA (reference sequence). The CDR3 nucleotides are TGCAGCCCAATCTCCCGGGACGATGTATATGAGCAGTTCTTC. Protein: CSPISRDDVYEQFF.

The CDR3, as DNA: TGCAGTGCCCAACCCTTAGGACAGGTTCATTCTGGAAACACCATATATTTT. The encoded protein is CSAQPLGQVHSGNTIYF. The genes are TRBV20-1 and TRBJ1-3, with 7 bases lining up with TRBD1. Germline values: CDR1 DFQATT, CDR2 SNEGSKA (reference sequence). After removal of 6 bases from V and 1 base from J, the junction contained 15 bases not matched to a gene. This CDR3 contains 17 residues.

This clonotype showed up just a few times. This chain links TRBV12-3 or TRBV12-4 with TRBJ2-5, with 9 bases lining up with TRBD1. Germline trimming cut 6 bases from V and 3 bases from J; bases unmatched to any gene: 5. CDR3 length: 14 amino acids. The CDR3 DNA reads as TGTGCCAGCAGCCCCGGGACAGGGAAAGAGACCCAGTACTTC. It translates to CASSPGTGKETQYF.

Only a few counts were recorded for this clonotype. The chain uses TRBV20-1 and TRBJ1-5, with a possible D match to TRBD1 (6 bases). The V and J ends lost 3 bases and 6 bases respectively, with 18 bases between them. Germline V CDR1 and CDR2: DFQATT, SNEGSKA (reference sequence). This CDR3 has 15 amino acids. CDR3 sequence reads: CSASIPGAAFQPQHF. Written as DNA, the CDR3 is TGCAGTGCTAGTATCCCGGGGGCGGCTTTTCAGCCCCAGCATTTT.

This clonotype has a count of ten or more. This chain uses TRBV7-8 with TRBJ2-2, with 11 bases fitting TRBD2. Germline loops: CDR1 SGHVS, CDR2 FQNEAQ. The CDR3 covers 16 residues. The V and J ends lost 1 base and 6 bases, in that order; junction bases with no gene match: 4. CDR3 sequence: CASSLGISGGAGELFF. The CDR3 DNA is TGTGCCAGCAGCTTAGGGATTAGCGGGGGGGCCGGGGAGCTGTTTTTT. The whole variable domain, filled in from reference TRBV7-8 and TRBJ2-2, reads GAGVSQSPRYKVAKRGQDVALRCDPISGHVSLFWYQQALGQGPEFLTYFQNEAQLDKSGLPSDRFFAERPEGSVSTLKIQRTQQEDSAVYLCASSLGISGGAGELFFGEGSRLTVL.

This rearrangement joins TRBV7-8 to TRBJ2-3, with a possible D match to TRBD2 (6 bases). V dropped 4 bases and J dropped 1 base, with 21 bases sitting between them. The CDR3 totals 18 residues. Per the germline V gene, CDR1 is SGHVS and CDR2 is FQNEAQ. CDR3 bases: TGTGCCAGCAGCTCATGGGACTTCTTGAAGACTGGCACAGATACGCAGTATTTT. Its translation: CASSSWDFLKTGTDTQYF.

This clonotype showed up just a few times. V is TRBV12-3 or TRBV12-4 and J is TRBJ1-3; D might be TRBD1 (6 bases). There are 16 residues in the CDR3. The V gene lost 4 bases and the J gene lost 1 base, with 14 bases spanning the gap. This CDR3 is CASSSAGVFSGNTIYF. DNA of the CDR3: TGTGCCAGCAGTTCTGCAGGGGTATTTTCTGGAAACACCATATATTTT.

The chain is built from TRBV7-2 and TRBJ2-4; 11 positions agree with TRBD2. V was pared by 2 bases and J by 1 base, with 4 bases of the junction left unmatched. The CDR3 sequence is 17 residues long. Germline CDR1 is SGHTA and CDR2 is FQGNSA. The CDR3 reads CASSLIASGGAKNIQYF. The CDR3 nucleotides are TGTGCCAGCAGCTTAATTGCTAGCGGGGGGGCCAAAAACATTCAGTACTTC.

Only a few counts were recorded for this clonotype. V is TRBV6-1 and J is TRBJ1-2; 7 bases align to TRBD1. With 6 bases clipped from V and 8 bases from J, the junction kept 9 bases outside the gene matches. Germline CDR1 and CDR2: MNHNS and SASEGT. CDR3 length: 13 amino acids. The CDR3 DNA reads TGTGCCAGCAGAAACGGACAGGAAAGGGGCTACACCTTC. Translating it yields CASRNGQERGYTF.